This T cell receptor (beta chain) was retrieved from a study of cytomegalovirus exposure and HLA in healthy donors. Germline V gene data show CDR1 as MDHEN and CDR2 as SYDVKM. Trimming took off 6 bases at V and 1 base at J, with 19 bases between the two ends. The CDR3 sequence is 17 residues long. Each donor's status was that of a healthy bone marrow donor. Primers included in the PCR were 60 Vbeta and 13 Jbeta primers. The protocol was immunoSEQ multiplex PCR, while the TCRdb copy is restricted to in-frame clones and leaves out a portion. The sample records around 120,000 clones, roughly three quarters being singletons. The study's findings and limits: Association of roughly 18,000 TCR beta sequences with HLA alleles was found at 0.05 false discovery rate in a later analysis. In an earlier analysis, productive rearrangement rates for most beta V segments clustered near 87% or 30%.

This clone was seen just once. No antigen is known for it. V is TRBV28 and J is TRBJ1-5; maybe TRBD1 (6 bases). This TCR was recovered from a man aged 18 to 29 in good health and CMV-seronegative. Sequenced input: PBMCs. The CDR3 bases are TGTGCCAGCAGACGGGACATCTTCCAGGAGAGCAATCAGCCCCAGCATTTT. Protein sequence: CASRRDIFQESNQPQHF.